The T cell receptor beta chain under discussion was sequenced for a study of T cells in Graves' hyperthyroidism and ophthalmopathy. This CDR3 is built from 14 residues. Germline-derived CDR1 and CDR2 are SGHDT and YYEEEE. Trimming removed 7 bases from V and 3 bases from J; junction bases left unmatched: 6. Study findings and constraints: A model built on 13 V-J features separated ophthalmopathy from stable hyperthyroidism. Most thyroid clonotypes with frequency above 0.001 were detected in blood.

Clinicians diagnosed patients from clinical symptoms, serum thyroxine and TRAb, thyroid ultrasound and orbital computed tomography. It was 10 ml of fresh peripheral blood that supplied the PBMCs. Only a few counts were recorded for this clonotype. As yet, its antigen is unknown. TCR beta CDR3 regions were amplified from RNA transcripts. The HTBI primer set served for first-round RT-PCR of the TCR CDR3. TCRdb redid the calling of the multiplex PCR reads with MiXCR, one entry per CDR3 protein. The sample has hundreds of thousands of distinct CDR3 sequences, 38% seen once. The chain is built from TRBV5-6 and TRBJ2-7; the match to TRBD1 covers 11 bases. The TCR was taken from a man younger than 30 with Graves' hyperthyroidism. Sequencing input: blood. CDR3: CASAAGTGGYEQYF. CDR3 bases: TGTGCCAGCGCCGCCGGGACAGGGGGCTACGAGCAGTACTTC. The full variable domain, in which reference TRBV5-6 and TRBJ2-7 provide the parts outside the CDR3, is DAGVTQSPTHLIKTRGQQVTLRCSPKSGHDTVSWYQQALGQGPQFIFQYYEEEERQRGNFPDRFSGHQFPNYSSELNVNALLLGDSALYLCASAAGTGGYEQYFGPGTRLTVT.